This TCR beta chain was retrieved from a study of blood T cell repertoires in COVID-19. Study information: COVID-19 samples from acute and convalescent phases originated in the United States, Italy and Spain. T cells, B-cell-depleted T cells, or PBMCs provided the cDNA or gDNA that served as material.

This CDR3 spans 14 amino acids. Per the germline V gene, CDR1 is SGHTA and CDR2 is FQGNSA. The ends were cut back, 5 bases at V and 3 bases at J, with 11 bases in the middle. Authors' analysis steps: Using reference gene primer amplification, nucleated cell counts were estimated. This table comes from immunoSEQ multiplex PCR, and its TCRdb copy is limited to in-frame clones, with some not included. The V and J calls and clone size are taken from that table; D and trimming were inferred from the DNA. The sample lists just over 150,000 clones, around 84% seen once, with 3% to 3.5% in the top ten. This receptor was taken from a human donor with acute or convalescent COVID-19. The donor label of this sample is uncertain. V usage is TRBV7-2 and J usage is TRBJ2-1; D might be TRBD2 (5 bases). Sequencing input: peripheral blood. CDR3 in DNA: TGTGCCAGCAGCCCACTAGGATTCTACAATGAGCAGTTCTTC. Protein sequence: CASSPLGFYNEQFF.